This entry features one TCR beta chain sequence. Once RNA had been extracted, it was reverse transcribed into cDNA to act as the sequencing template. The protocol was immunoSEQ multiplex PCR, while the TCRdb copy is restricted to in-frame clones and leaves out a portion. Of around 140,000 clones in the sample, approximately 49% were seen once. The data stem from a study of CD8+ T cells in alopecia areata. J was trimmed by 7 bases and V by 4 bases; bases with no gene match: 11. Germline V CDR1 and CDR2: SGDLS, YYNGEE. CDR3 length: 15 residues. This TCR came from a human donor with alopecia areata. The V and J genes are TRBV9 and TRBJ2-1; 7 bases match TRBD2. Specimen: CD4+ T cells sorted from blood, collected at week 0. CDR3 nucleotides: TGTGCCAGCAGCCGGGACTACCGTGAGGGGAATGAGCAGTTCTTC. It translates to CASSRDYREGNEQFF. The full variable domain, its missing parts supplied by reference TRBV9 and TRBJ2-1, is DSGVTQTPKHLITATGQRVTLRCSPRSGDLSVYWYQQSLDQGLQFLIQYYNGEERAKGNILERFSAQQFPDLHSELNLSSLELGDSALYFCASSRDYREGNEQFFGPGTRLTVL.